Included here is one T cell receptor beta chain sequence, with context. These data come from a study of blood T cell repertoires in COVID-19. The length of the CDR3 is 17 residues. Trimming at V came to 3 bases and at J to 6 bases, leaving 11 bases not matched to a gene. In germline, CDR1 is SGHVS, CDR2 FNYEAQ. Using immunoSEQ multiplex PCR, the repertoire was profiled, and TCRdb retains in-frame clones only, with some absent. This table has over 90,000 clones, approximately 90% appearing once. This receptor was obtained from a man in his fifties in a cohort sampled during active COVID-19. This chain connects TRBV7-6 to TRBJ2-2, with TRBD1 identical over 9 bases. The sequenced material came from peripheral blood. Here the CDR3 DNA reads TGTGCCAGCAGCTTCGGGACCGGGACAGGGTTCTCCGGGGAGCTGTTTTTT. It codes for CASSFGTGTGFSGELFF.